The 30 T cell receptor beta chains below all came from one sample that was sequenced in a study of CD8 T cells in ankylosing spondylitis. The study's findings and limits: The study identified a TCR beta motif of under ten highly homologous variants that appeared characteristic of ankylosing spondylitis blood.

TCRdb re-derived calls from the 5' RACE reads in MiXCR, one entry per CDR3 protein. The profile shows about 420,000 distinct CDR3 sequences, about 20% of them singletons. Their antigen targets remain unknown. Sequenced: blood, either unsorted or a sorted T cell fraction (not recorded which). All receptors derive from a male donor with ankylosing spondylitis.

This clonotype was detected a few times. The chain combines TRBV5-1 with TRBJ2-4; 15 nucleotides agree with TRBD2. Per germline, CDR1 SGHRS and CDR2 YFSETQ. CDR3 size: 16 residues. The ends lost 3 bases at V and 8 bases at J; junction bases unmatched: 6. CDR3 sequence: CASSSGLAGGSDIQYF. CDR3 in DNA: TGCGCCAGCAGCTCGGGACTAGCGGGAGGTTCGGACATTCAGTACTTC.

The table lists this clonotype with a few counts. The chain has TRBV20-1 and TRBJ2-3, with D unclear. Germline values: CDR1 DFQATT, CDR2 SNEGSKA (reference sequence). The CDR3 sequence is 11 residues long. Trimming took off 3 bases at V and 6 bases at J, with 7 bases between the two ends. CDR3 in amino acids: CSASYSDTQYF. CDR3 coding DNA: TGCAGTGCTAGCTATTCGGATACGCAGTATTTT.

The genes are TRBV29-1 and TRBJ2-4, with D tentatively TRBD1 (5 bases). Trimming removed 5 bases at V and 8 bases at J, with 13 bases between. This CDR3 spans 12 amino acids. Germline CDR1 is SQVTM and CDR2 is ANQGSEA. The CDR3 DNA is TGCAGCGTTACTCAGGGTGTGGACATTCAGTACTTC. Translating it yields CSVTQGVDIQYF. Looking up the rest from reference TRBV29-1 and TRBJ2-4 gives the full variable domain: SAVISQKPSRDICQRGTSLTIQCQVDSQVTMMFWYRQQPGQSLTLIATANQGSEATYESGFVIDKFPISRPNLTFSTLTVSNMSPEDSSIYLCSVTQGVDIQYFGAGTRLSVL.

This chain joins TRBV5-1 and TRBJ2-5; TRBD2 matches at 12 bases. CDR1 SGHRS and CDR2 YFSETQ come from the germline V gene. This CDR3 is 15 amino acids long. V was pared by 4 bases and J by 7 bases, with 8 bases of the junction left unmatched. CDR3 amino acids: CASSGGLAGLGTQYF. The CDR3 DNA is TGCGCCAGCAGCGGGGGACTAGCGGGCTTAGGGACCCAGTACTTC.

Only a few counts were recorded for this clonotype. This chain uses TRBV6-1 with TRBJ2-7; the D is unclear. The V end was cut by 4 bases, the J end by 3 bases, with 13 bases between. CDR3 length equals 14 residues. CDR1 is MNHNS, CDR2 SASEGT, per germline. The CDR3 DNA sequence: TGTGCCAGCAGTGTGGAGACCCTGAGCTACGAGCAGTACTTC. Its protein product is CASSVETLSYEQYF.

This clonotype was counted at least ten times. This rearrangement joins TRBV3-1 to TRBJ1-5, with D possibly TRBD1 on 6 matching bases. The V gene lost 0 bases and the J gene lost 4 bases, with 10 bases spanning the gap. CDR3 length: 15 amino acids. Germline-derived CDR1 and CDR2 are LGHDT and YNNKEL (reference sequence). The CDR3 reads CASSQDVGGNQPQHF. The DNA for the CDR3 is TGTGCCAGCAGCCAAGATGTAGGGGGTAATCAGCCCCAGCATTTT.

This clonotype was observed many times. V and J are TRBV7-9 and TRBJ2-1, with 8 bases matching TRBD1. V was clipped by 5 bases and J by 10 bases; unmatched bases: 10. Germline V gene lookup returns CDR1 SEHNR and CDR2 FQNEAQ (reference sequence). The CDR3 covers 14 residues. This CDR3 reads CASSLLGTGGEQFF. In nucleotides, the CDR3 is TGTGCCAGCAGCCTCCTCGGGACAGGAGGGGAGCAGTTCTTC.

The chain employs TRBV28 and TRBJ2-3; D may be TRBD2 (6 bases). The V gene lost 6 bases and the J gene lost 2 bases, with 18 bases spanning the gap. The CDR3 covers 16 residues. CDR1 is MDHEN and CDR2 is SYDVKM in the germline V gene. The DNA for the CDR3 is TGTGCCAGCAGCCCAATCCGGGGGTCTACCACAGATACGCAGTATTTT. Encoded protein: CASSPIRGSTTDTQYF.

CDR3 sequence (DNA): TGTGCCAGCAGCCCCCCCTCAGGGCGCGAGCAGTACTTC. Translating it yields CASSPPSGREQYF. The V gene is TRBV28, the J gene TRBJ2-7, with D perhaps matching TRBD1 (5 bases). This CDR3 spans 13 amino acids. Germline CDR1 and CDR2: MDHEN and SYDVKM. With 6 bases removed from V and 6 bases from J, the gap between germline ends came to 15 bases.

The V gene is TRBV25-1, the J gene TRBJ1-5, with 7 bases fitting TRBD1. Germline CDR1 is MGHDK and CDR2 is SYGVNS. The CDR3 has 16 amino acids. Trimming took 3 bases from V and 0 from J; bases not matched to a gene: 5. CDR3 in DNA: TGTGCCAGCAGTGATGACAGGGACCATAGCAATCAGCCCCAGCATTTT. Its translation: CASSDDRDHSNQPQHF.

V is TRBV29-1 and J is TRBJ2-7, with 8 bases identical to TRBD2. This CDR3 spans 12 amino acids. V shed 5 bases and J 5 bases; nucleotides not matched to a gene: 5. The germline V gene has CDR1 SQVTM and CDR2 ANQGSEA. The CDR3 sequence: CSVRTSFNEQYF. The CDR3 nucleotides read TGCAGCGTTCGGACTAGCTTCAACGAGCAGTACTTC.

The chain combines TRBV18 with TRBJ1-4; D gene uncertain. From germline, CDR1 is KGHSH and CDR2 LQKENI. The CDR3 sequence is 15 residues long. Trimming shortened V by 3 bases and J by 3 bases, and 11 bases separated the two germline ends. The CDR3: CASSPLVASNEKLFF. The CDR3 DNA sequence: TGTGCCAGCTCACCTCTTGTGGCGTCTAATGAAAAACTGTTTTTT. Looking up the rest from reference TRBV18 and TRBJ1-4 gives the full variable domain: NAGVMQNPRHLVRRRGQEARLRCSPMKGHSHVYWYRQLPEEGLKFMVYLQKENIIDESGMPKERFSAEFPKEGPSILRIQQVVRGDSAAYFCASSPLVASNEKLFFGSGTQLSVL.

This rearrangement joins TRBV28 to TRBJ2-7; 9 bases fit TRBD1. Per germline, CDR1 MDHEN and CDR2 SYDVKM. V trimming: 6 bases; J trimming: 4 bases; junction bases outside the gene matches: 10. The CDR3 contains 15 residues. DNA for the CDR3: TGTGCCAGCAGCCGACCGGGACAGGGTGTTTACGAGCAGTACTTC. Encoded protein: CASSRPGQGVYEQYF.

A single count supports this clonotype. The chain has TRBV20-1 and TRBJ2-1, with D perhaps assigned TRBD1 or TRBD2 (6 bases each). CDR3 length: 14 amino acids. The germline CDR1 and CDR2 sequences are DFQATT and SNEGSKA (reference sequence). V was trimmed by 2 bases and J by 1 base, leaving 9 bases between them. The CDR3 DNA is TGCAGTGCTAGACGGGGGCCATCCTACAATGAGCAGTTCTTC. It translates to CSARRGPSYNEQFF.

This clonotype occurred a few times. V usage is TRBV20-1 and J usage is TRBJ2-7, with D hard to call. The length of the CDR3 is 11 residues. Trimming took 4 bases from V and 3 from J, leaving 7 bases between them. Germline CDR1 reads DFQATT; CDR2 reads SNEGSKA (reference sequence). Here the CDR3 DNA reads TGCAGTGCTACCCGTCGCTACGAGCAGTACTTC. This encodes CSATRRYEQYF.

This clonotype has just one count. The gene calls are TRBV6-2 or TRBV6-3 and TRBJ2-7; D gene ambiguous. This CDR3 has 11 amino acids. The germline CDR1 and CDR2 sequences are MNHEY and SVGEGT. V was clipped by 10 bases and J by 3 bases, with 10 bases between them. CDR3 DNA sequence: TGTGCCACCTACTATGACTACGAGCAGTACTTC. Its protein product is CATYYDYEQYF.

The chain links TRBV6-2 or TRBV6-3 to TRBJ2-1, with 8 bases identical to TRBD1. The J segment lost 7 bases and the V segment lost 5 bases, leaving 13 bases of the junction unmatched. Per the germline V gene, CDR1 is MNHEY and CDR2 is SVGEGT. There are 16 residues in the CDR3. In nucleotides, the CDR3 is TGTGCCAGCAGTAAACCGGGACAGGTCGTGCGGAATGAGCAGTTCTTC. Protein sequence: CASSKPGQVVRNEQFF.

This clonotype showed up many times. The rearrangement uses TRBV20-1 and TRBJ2-2; TRBD2 matches 13 bases. V lost 0 bases and J lost 3; bases outside the gene matches: 13. This CDR3 comprises 20 residues. Germline CDR1 and CDR2: DFQATT and SNEGSKA (reference sequence). CDR3 amino acids: CSARDFKGLAGLEYTGELFF. For the CDR3, the DNA is TGCAGTGCTAGAGATTTTAAGGGACTAGCGGGGTTGGAATACACCGGGGAGCTGTTTTTT.

The rearrangement joins TRBV20-1 to TRBJ1-1; tentatively, D is TRBD1 (6 bases). The CDR3 loop spans 14 amino acids. Trimming took off 6 bases at V and 0 bases at J, with 14 bases between the two ends. From germline, CDR1 is DFQATT and CDR2 SNEGSKA (reference sequence). As DNA, the CDR3 is TGCAGTGCCGGGAGGACAGCTATGAACACTGAAGCTTTCTTT. It translates to CSAGRTAMNTEAFF.

This clonotype turned up a few times. This chain links TRBV5-1 with TRBJ1-4; D is possibly TRBD1 (6 bases). The length of the CDR3 is 13 residues. Germline V gives CDR1 SGHRS, CDR2 YFSETQ. V was clipped by 5 bases and J by 6 bases, with 11 bases between them. CDR3 region: CASRRGADEKLFF. CDR3 in DNA: TGCGCCAGCAGGCGGGGGGCTGATGAAAAACTGTTTTTT.

This sequence joins TRBV5-1 and TRBJ2-7; 7 nucleotides line up with TRBD2. CDR1 is SGHRS, CDR2 YFSETQ, per germline. V dropped 3 bases and J dropped 2; count of bases not matched to a gene: 5. The CDR3 sequence is 14 residues long. For the CDR3, the DNA is TGCGCCAGCAGCTCTGGGGAGGGCACCTACGAGCAGTACTTC. This gives the protein CASSSGEGTYEQYF. The full variable domain, rest sourced from reference TRBV5-1 and TRBJ2-7, is KAGVTQTPRYLIKTRGQQVTLSCSPISGHRSVSWYQQTPGQGLQFLFEYFSETQRNKGNFPGRFSGRQFSNSRSEMNVSTLELGDSALYLCASSSGEGTYEQYFGPGTRLTVT.

The V gene is TRBV7-9, the J gene TRBJ1-2, with 8 bases identical to TRBD1. The germline gives CDR1 SEHNR, CDR2 FQNEAQ (reference sequence). Trimming took 5 bases from V and 1 from J; bases not matched to a gene: 9. The CDR3 has 16 residues. In nucleotides, the CDR3 is TGTGCCAGCAGCCAAAAGACAGGGGCGGATAACTATGGCTACACCTTC. This sequence encodes CASSQKTGADNYGYTF. Combining the CDR3 with reference TRBV7-9 and TRBJ1-2 gives the whole variable domain DTGVSQNPRHKITKRGQNVTFRCDPISEHNRLYWYRQTLGQGPEFLTYFQNEAQLEKSRLLSDRFSAERPKGSFSTLEIQRTEQGDSAMYLCASSQKTGADNYGYTFGSGTRLTVV.

This clonotype was seen only a few times. This chain uses TRBV20-1 with TRBJ2-7, with 14 bases that match TRBD2. With 6 bases clipped from V and 4 bases from J, the junction kept 8 bases outside the gene matches. Germline CDR1 DFQATT, CDR2 SNEGSKA (reference sequence). This CDR3 spans 15 amino acids. CDR3 DNA: TGCAGTGCGAGACCGGGACTAGCGGGAGTATACGAGCAGTACTTC. Translated, it gives CSARPGLAGVYEQYF.

This sequence joins TRBV3-1 and TRBJ2-1; D is ambiguous. CDR3 length: 14 residues. V shed 1 base and J shed 10 bases, with 14 bases lying between them. From germline, CDR1 is LGHDT and CDR2 YNNKEL (reference sequence). CDR3 DNA sequence: TGTGCCAGCAGCCAAGCGTCGGCGGAGAGAGAGCAGTTCTTC. Amino acids: CASSQASAEREQFF.

The chain links TRBV6-2 or TRBV6-3 to TRBJ2-5; TRBD2 matches 9 bases. The CDR3 has 17 amino acids. Trimming at V came to 0 bases and at J to 2 bases, leaving 7 bases not matched to a gene. Per germline, CDR1 MNHEY and CDR2 SVGEGT. CDR3 protein: CASSYSLAGGVQETQYF. As DNA, the CDR3 is TGTGCCAGCAGTTACTCGCTCGCGGGGGGGGTTCAAGAGACCCAGTACTTC.

This clonotype was observed a few times. V usage is TRBV20-1 and J usage is TRBJ2-3, with 13 bases aligning to TRBD2. The CDR3 extends over 17 amino acids. Looked up from germline, CDR1 is DFQATT and CDR2 is SNEGSKA (reference sequence). V shed 3 bases, J shed 6 bases, and the junction held 12 bases outside the gene matches. This CDR3 is CSASVPPGLAGSDTQYF. CDR3 sequence (DNA): TGCAGTGCTAGCGTTCCTCCGGGACTAGCGGGATCTGATACGCAGTATTTT.

The chain combines TRBV11-3 with TRBJ2-7; D may be TRBD2 (6 bases). The CDR3 runs 12 residues. Trimming pared 5 bases from V and 10 bases from J, leaving 15 bases between. Germline V gene data show CDR1 as SGHNT and CDR2 as YENEEA. The CDR3 spells CASSPSEGIQYF. In DNA, the CDR3 is TGTGCCAGCAGCCCCTCGGAGGGGATCCAGTACTTC.

J is TRBJ2-3 and V is TRBV7-8, with 10 bases lining up with TRBD1. Trimming cost V 5 bases and J 5 bases; bases outside gene matches: 4. There are 14 residues in the CDR3. CDR1 is SGHVS, CDR2 FQNEAQ, per germline. The CDR3 is CASSPGQGVDTQYF. The CDR3 DNA reads as TGTGCCAGCAGCCCAGGACAGGGGGTAGATACGCAGTATTTT.

The chain employs TRBV5-1 and TRBJ1-6; 8 positions agree with TRBD1. V lost 0 bases to trimming and J lost 8 bases; unmatched junction nucleotides: 7. The CDR3 spans 16 residues. CDR1 SGHRS and CDR2 YFSETQ come from the germline V gene. The CDR3 reads CASSLAGDRSYSPLHF. CDR3 in DNA: TGCGCCAGCAGCTTGGCCGGGGACAGGTCTTATTCACCCCTCCACTTT. The full variable domain, rest sourced from reference TRBV5-1 and TRBJ1-6, is KAGVTQTPRYLIKTRGQQVTLSCSPISGHRSVSWYQQTPGQGLQFLFEYFSETQRNKGNFPGRFSGRQFSNSRSEMNVSTLELGDSALYLCASSLAGDRSYSPLHFGNGTRLTVT.

J is TRBJ1-6 and V is TRBV5-1; TRBD1 is a possible D gene (5 bases). V dropped 0 bases and J dropped 7 bases, with 14 bases sitting between them. This CDR3 is built from 16 residues. Germline V lookup: CDR1 SGHRS, CDR2 YFSETQ. In DNA, the CDR3 is TGCGCCAGCAGCTTGGTCGGGGCCTCCGACAATTCACCCCTCCACTTT. Protein sequence: CASSLVGASDNSPLHF.